The T cell receptor beta chain described here comes from a study of T cell responses to AZD1222 COVID-19 vaccine listed by TCRdb under 2021. Study-level background: A total of just over 230 trial participants underwent TCR sequencing, of whom about 210 had received two doses of AZD1222 and 26 had received two doses of the MenACWY control vaccine. Trial participants were enrolled by age into subgroups of 18-55, 56-69 and 70-plus years, and 148, 28 and 57 TCR-sequenced participants, respectively, were included in these subgroups. What the research found in general, with its limitations: CD4 TCRs associated with the vaccine covered the entire spike protein, and the dominant responses were in regions 160-218 and 743-854. Because no day 14 peak-response samples were available, the repertoires could be characterized only after the peak T cell response. Spike-specific TCR breadth and depth rose significantly after two AZD1222 doses compared with day 0 and with MenACWY recipients. In the small 56-69-year group, the increase in depth fell short of significance, most likely because of low power. Conclusions about previously exposed vaccinees are limited, since just six AZD1222 recipients were seropositive for SARS-CoV-2 at baseline. Participants were mostly white British and included more females than males, and it was suggested by the authors that clonal diversity may have been underestimated. Epitopes outside the regions mutated in the B.1.351 and B.1.1.7 variants were reportedly recognized by nearly half of the unique spike-specific TCRs.

The CDR3 runs 15 amino acids, cysteine and phenylalanine included. This entry keeps only the CDR3 DNA: 45 bases, framed from base 1. The CDR1 and CDR2 encoded by the germline V gene are SGHDN and FVKESK. V is cut by 4 bases and J by 6 bases, and the space between the germline ends is 18 bases. A note on this clone: No cognate antigen has been identified for it. No clone much larger than this one lies a single base away; base qualities are absent.

The CDR3 regions of human TCRbeta chains were analyzed by immunosequencing. The paper's processing steps were these. TCRs in the repertoires were compared against a reference library of SARS-CoV-2-specific TCRs that had been generated with the MIRA antigen-specificity platform. Breadth was defined as the fraction of unique TCRs that were SARS-CoV-2-associated. Depth was defined as the fraction of total T cells that were SARS-CoV-2-associated. Using the MIRA data, each spike-specific TCR was mapped to the spike region that the TCR reacts to and placed in a CD4 or CD8 class. Log10-transformed breadth and depth values were compared by one-way ANOVA with Sidak's multiple comparisons tests. In its TCRdb copy, this immuneACCESS table keeps in-frame sequences only and misses some clones. Where compared with another copy, unresolved V genes explain less than half of these, and the others have no known cause. Clonal size and the V and J genes are those of that table, whereas D and trimming came from the DNA. The sample table shows around 150,000 clones, and just under 95% are seen once. The ten largest clonotypes hold approximately 6.9% of the sample.

What this sample's time point label stands for: about 28 days (+/-7) after the second vaccine dose. AZD1222 recipients with second doses at about 4 weeks or about 12 weeks were pooled, because spike-specific TCR depth and breadth did not differ between schedules. Vaccinee samples came from UK trials COV001 and COV002, including a single-blind randomized controlled phase 2/3 trial of AZD1222 (ChAdOx1 nCoV-19) in healthy adults. For TCRbeta chain sequencing, PBMC samples from trial participants were taken at day 0 and at day 28 after the second dose. This receptor was obtained from an adult who received the AZD1222 COVID-19 vaccine. The starting material was peripheral blood, obtained 28 days after the second AZD1222 dose. The V and J genes are TRBV14 and TRBJ1-1, with the D gene call left open. The CDR3 region has the sequence CASSPGWGSRAEAFF. The DNA sequence follows: TGTGCCAGCAGCCCCGGTTGGGGTAGTAGAGCTGAAGCTTTCTTT.